These 8 T cell receptor beta chains originate from one sample sequenced in a study of cytomegalovirus exposure and HLA in healthy donors. PCR was performed using 60 Vbeta and 13 Jbeta primers. Measured with immunoSEQ multiplex PCR; TCRdb has only the in-frame clones, and not every one. The sample shows roughly 220,000 clones, more than 75% of them seen only once. Sequences were obtained from PBMCs. The receptors shown here come from a woman in her thirties or forties in good health and CMV-seronegative.

The chain links TRBV9 to TRBJ2-3; 8 nucleotides match TRBD2. V dropped 0 bases and J dropped 0; count of bases not matched to a gene: 9. There are 18 residues in the CDR3. Looked up from germline, CDR1 is SGDLS and CDR2 is YYNGEE. CDR3 bases: TGTGCCAGCAGCGTAGGGGTAGCGGGAAGCAAGAGCACAGATACGCAGTATTTT. It specifies CASSVGVAGSKSTDTQYF.

The chain couples TRBV30 to TRBJ1-5; D gene ambiguous. The CDR3 is 13 amino acids. V was pared by 2 bases and J by 5 bases, with 10 bases between. Germline V gene data show CDR1 as GTSNPN and CDR2 as SVGIG (reference sequence). CDR3: CAWSFELDQPQHF. DNA of the CDR3: TGTGCCTGGAGTTTTGAGCTTGATCAGCCCCAGCATTTT.

The J gene is TRBJ2-6, the V gene TRBV7-6; D is uncertain. The CDR3 is 17 amino acids. Trimming took off 2 bases at V and 0 bases at J, with 11 bases between the two ends. Germline CDR1 reads SGHVS; CDR2 reads FNYEAQ. The CDR3 region has the DNA TGTGCCAGCAGCTTACAGGTGTCTACCTCTGGGGCCAACGTCCTGACTTTC. Its translation: CASSLQVSTSGANVLTF.

This chain links TRBV28 with TRBJ1-3; D gene ambiguous. Germline values: CDR1 MDHEN, CDR2 SYDVKM. The length of the CDR3 is 14 residues. Trimming shortened V by 5 bases and J by 0 bases, and 8 bases separated the two germline ends. This chain's CDR3 is CASSPRISGNTIYF. DNA for the CDR3: TGTGCCAGCAGTCCGAGGATCTCTGGAAACACCATATATTTT.

The gene calls are TRBV6-6 and TRBJ1-4; the D gene is possibly TRBD1 (6 bases). CDR1 is MNHNY and CDR2 is SVGAGI in the germline V gene (reference sequence). This CDR3 spans 15 amino acids. V was pared by 7 bases and J by 2 bases, with 14 bases between. Written as DNA, the CDR3 is TGTGCCAGCACCTCACGACAGGTTACTAATGAAAAACTGTTTTTT. Amino acid sequence: CASTSRQVTNEKLFF.

The chain links TRBV4-1 to TRBJ2-3; 8 bases are a match to TRBD2. The CDR3 consists of 16 residues. The V and J ends lost 0 bases and 2 bases, in that order; junction bases with no gene match: 4. Per germline, CDR1 MGHRA and CDR2 YSYEKL. This chain's CDR3 is CASSQDASGLTDTQYF. DNA for the CDR3: TGCGCCAGCAGCCAAGACGCTAGCGGGCTCACAGATACGCAGTATTTT.

This chain links TRBV19 with TRBJ2-2, with TRBD2 as a possible D gene (5 bases). The V end lost 7 bases, the J end lost 6 bases, and 21 bases lay between the germline ends. Germline CDR1 LNHDA, CDR2 SQIVND (reference sequence). There are 16 residues in the CDR3. CDR3 DNA sequence: TGTGCCAGTACCTTGGGTTTGGTCGCGAGGGCCGGGGAGCTGTTTTTT. Encoded protein: CASTLGLVARAGELFF. Supplemented by reference TRBV19 and TRBJ2-2, the full variable domain reads DGGITQSPKYLFRKEGQNVTLSCEQNLNHDAMYWYRQDPGQGLRLIYYSQIVNDFQKGDIAEGYSVSREKKESFPLTVTSAQKNPTAFYLCASTLGLVARAGELFFGEGSRLTVL.

The CDR3 reads CASSLQDYGYTF. CDR3 bases: TGTGCCAGCAGTTTACAGGACTATGGCTACACCTTC. The V call is TRBV28, the J call TRBJ1-2; D is uncertain. The CDR3 is 12 residues long. Trimming pared 2 bases from V and 3 bases from J, leaving 4 bases between. Germline V gene lookup returns CDR1 MDHEN and CDR2 SYDVKM.